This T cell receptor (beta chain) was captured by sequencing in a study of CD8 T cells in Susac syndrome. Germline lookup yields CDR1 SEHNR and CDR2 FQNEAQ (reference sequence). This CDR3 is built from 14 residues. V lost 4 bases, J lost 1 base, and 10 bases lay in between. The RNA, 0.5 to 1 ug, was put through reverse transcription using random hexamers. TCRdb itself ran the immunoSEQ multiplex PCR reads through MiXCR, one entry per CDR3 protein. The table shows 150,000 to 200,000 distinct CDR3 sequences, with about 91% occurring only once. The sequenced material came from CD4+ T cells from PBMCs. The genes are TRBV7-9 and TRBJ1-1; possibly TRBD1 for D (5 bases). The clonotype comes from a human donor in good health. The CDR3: CASSWGIRNTEAFF. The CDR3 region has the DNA TGTGCCAGCAGCTGGGGGATCAGGAACACTGAAGCTTTCTTT.